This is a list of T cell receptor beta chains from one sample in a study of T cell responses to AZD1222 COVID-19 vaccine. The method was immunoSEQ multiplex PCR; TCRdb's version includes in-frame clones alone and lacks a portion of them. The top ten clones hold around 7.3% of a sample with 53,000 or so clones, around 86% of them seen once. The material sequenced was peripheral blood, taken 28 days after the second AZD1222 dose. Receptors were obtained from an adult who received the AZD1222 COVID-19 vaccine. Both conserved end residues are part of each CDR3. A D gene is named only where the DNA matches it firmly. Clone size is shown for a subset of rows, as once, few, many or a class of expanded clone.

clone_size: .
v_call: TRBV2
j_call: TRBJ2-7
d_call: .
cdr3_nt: TGTGCCAGCAGTGACAGGGACAACTACGAGCAGTACTTC
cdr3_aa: CASSDRDNYEQYF

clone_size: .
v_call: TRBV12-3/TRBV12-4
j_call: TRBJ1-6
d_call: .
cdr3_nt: TGTGCCAGCAGTTTACTCGGGGGGGCCCTCCACTTT
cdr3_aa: CASSLLGGALHF

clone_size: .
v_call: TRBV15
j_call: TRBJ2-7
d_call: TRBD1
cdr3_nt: TGTGCCACCAGCAACCCGACAGGGGACTACGAGCAGTACTTC
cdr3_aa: CATSNPTGDYEQYF

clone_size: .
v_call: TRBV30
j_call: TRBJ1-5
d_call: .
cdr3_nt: TGTGCCTGGAGCCAGGGAGGCAATCAGCCCCAGCATTTT
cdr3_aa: CAWSQGGNQPQHF

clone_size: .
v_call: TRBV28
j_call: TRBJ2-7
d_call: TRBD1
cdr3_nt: TGTGCCAGCAGTTTAATCAGGACAGGGATCTCCGAGCAGTACTTC
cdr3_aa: CASSLIRTGISEQYF

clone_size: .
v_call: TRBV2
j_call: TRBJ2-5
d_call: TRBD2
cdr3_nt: TGTGCCAGCAGCCTCGGACTAGCGGGACTAGAGACCCAGTACTTC
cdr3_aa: CASSLGLAGLETQYF

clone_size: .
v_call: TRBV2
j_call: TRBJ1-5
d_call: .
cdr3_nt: TGTGCCAGCAGCGAGACAGGTTACAATCAGCCCCAGCATTTT
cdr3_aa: CASSETGYNQPQHF

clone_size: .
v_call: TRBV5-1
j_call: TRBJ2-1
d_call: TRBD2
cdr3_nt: TGCGCCAGCAGCCCTGGGGGGCGGGAGGGCCACCATGAGCAGTTCTTC
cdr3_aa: CASSPGGREGHHEQFF

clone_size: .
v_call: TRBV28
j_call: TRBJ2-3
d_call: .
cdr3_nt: TGTGCCAGCAGTGGTCCGGGAGTTGGAGATACGCAGTATTTT
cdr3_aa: CASSGPGVGDTQYF

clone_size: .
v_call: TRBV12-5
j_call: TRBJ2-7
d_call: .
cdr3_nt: TGTGCTAGTGGTTGGGACACCGGACTGGAGCAGTACTTC
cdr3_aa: CASGWDTGLEQYF

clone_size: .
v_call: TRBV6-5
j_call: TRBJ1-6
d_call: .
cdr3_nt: TGTGCCAGCAGTATTGGGTCGTTGGGGAATTCACCCCTCCACTTT
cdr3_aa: CASSIGSLGNSPLHF

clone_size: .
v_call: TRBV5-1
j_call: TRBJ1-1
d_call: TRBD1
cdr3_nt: TGCGCCAGCAGCCCCAGGGGGGACACTGAAGCTTTCTTT
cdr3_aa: CASSPRGDTEAFF

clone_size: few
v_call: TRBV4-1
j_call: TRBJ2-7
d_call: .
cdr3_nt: TGCGCCAGCAGCCAAGGGTCGGGAGAGGGCGAGCAGTACTTC
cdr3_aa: CASSQGSGEGEQYF

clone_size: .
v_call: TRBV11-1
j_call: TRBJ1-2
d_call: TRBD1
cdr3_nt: TGTGCCAGCAGCTTACCAGGAACAGGGGGGAGCGATGGCTACACCTTC
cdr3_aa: CASSLPGTGGSDGYTF

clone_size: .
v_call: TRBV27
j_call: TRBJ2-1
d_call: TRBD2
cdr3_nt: TGTGCCAGCAGTTTATCGGGTCCTAGCGGGAGAGGTAACAATGAGCAGTTCTTC
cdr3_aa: CASSLSGPSGRGNNEQFF

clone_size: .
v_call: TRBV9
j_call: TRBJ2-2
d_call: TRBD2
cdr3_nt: TGTGCCAGCAGCGTAGTCGGTAGCGGGAGTCGAAGTGCGGCCGGGGAGCTGTTTTTT
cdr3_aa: CASSVVGSGSRSAAGELFF

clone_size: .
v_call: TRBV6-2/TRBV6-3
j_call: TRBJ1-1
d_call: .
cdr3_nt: TGTGCCAGCAGTTACTGGAACACTGAAGCTTTCTTT
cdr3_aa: CASSYWNTEAFF

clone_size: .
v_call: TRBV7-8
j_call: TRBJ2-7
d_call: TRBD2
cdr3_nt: TGTGCCAGCAGCATCGGGACTAGCGGGACGGGGGAGCAGTACTTC
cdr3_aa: CASSIGTSGTGEQYF

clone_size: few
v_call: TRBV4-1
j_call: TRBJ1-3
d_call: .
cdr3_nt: TGCGCCAGCAGCCAAAGTAGGTTGATCTCTGGAAACACCATATATTTT
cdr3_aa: CASSQSRLISGNTIYF

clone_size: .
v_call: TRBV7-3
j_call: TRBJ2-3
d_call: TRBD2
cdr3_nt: TGTGCCAGCAGCTTATTACGGCTAGCGGGAAGCACAGATACGCAGTATTTT
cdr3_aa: CASSLLRLAGSTDTQYF

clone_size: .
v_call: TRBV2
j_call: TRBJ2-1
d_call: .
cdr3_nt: TGTGCCAGCAAGGGGAGGATTGAGCAGTTCTTC
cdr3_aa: CASKGRIEQFF

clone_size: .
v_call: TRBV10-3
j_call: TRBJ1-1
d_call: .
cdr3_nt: TGTGCCATCAGTGAAGGCAGGGGGAACACTGAAGCTTTCTTT
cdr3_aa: CAISEGRGNTEAFF